The rows below give T cell receptor beta chains drawn from one sample of a study of T cell repertoires in cytomegalovirus infection. TCRdb re-analysed the reads in MiXCR, keeping a single row per CDR3 protein. The table includes roughly 340,000 distinct CDR3 sequences, 25% to 35% detected once. These receptors' targets are unknown. The sequencing here drew on cultured PBMCs, taken from culture after CMV antigen stimulation. The source is a human donor in good health (CMV status not recorded). Some clones in this sample may be carry-over from other donors' samples. The CDR3 runs from the conserved cysteine through the conserved F or W. Rows may omit the clone size; those that give it use once, few, many or a size class.

length	size	V	J	CDR3
16	few	TRBV28	TRBJ2-1	CASSLQRTSGSNEQFF
15	.	TRBV28	TRBJ2-1	CASSAPGAGGNEQFF
17	.	TRBV2	TRBJ2-1	CASSESGSGSSYNEQFF
16	.	TRBV4-1	TRBJ1-1	CASSPPRAESNTEAFF
16	.	TRBV7-6	TRBJ2-7	CASSPGSGADFYEQYF
15	few	TRBV7-2	TRBJ2-5	CASSLAVTGHQTQYF
16	many	TRBV6-5	TRBJ2-2	CASSYSGADRAGELFF
16	.	TRBV7-6	TRBJ2-3	CASSPLGEAPTDTQYF
13	.	TRBV27	TRBJ2-7	CASSYQGPYEQYF
14	.	TRBV7-9	TRBJ2-3	CASSQVSGTDTQYF